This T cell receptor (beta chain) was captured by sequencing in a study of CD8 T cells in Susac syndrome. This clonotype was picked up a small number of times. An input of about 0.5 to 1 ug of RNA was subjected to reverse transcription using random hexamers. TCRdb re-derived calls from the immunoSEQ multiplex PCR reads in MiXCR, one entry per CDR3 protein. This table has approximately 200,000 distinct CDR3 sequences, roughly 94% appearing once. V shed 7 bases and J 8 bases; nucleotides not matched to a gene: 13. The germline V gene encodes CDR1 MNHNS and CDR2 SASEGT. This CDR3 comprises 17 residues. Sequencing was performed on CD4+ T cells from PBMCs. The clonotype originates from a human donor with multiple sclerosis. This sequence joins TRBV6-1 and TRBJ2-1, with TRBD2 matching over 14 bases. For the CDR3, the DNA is TGTGCCAGCACCAAGGGACTAGCGGGGGTGCGAGGGGATGAGCAGTTCTTC. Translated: CASTKGLAGVRGDEQFF.